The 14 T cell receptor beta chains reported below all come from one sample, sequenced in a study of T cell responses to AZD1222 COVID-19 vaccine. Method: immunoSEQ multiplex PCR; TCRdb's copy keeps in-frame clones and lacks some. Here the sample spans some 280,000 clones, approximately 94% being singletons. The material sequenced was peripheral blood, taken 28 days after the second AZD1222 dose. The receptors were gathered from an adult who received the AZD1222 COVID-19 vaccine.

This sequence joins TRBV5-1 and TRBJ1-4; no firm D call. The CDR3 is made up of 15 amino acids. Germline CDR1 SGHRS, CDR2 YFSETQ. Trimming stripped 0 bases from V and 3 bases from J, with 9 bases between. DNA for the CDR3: TGCGCCAGCAGCTTGGTCGGGGTCCCTAATGAAAAACTGTTTTTT. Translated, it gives CASSLVGVPNEKLFF. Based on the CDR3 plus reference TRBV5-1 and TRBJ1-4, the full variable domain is KAGVTQTPRYLIKTRGQQVTLSCSPISGHRSVSWYQQTPGQGLQFLFEYFSETQRNKGNFPGRFSGRQFSNSRSEMNVSTLELGDSALYLCASSLVGVPNEKLFFGSGTQLSVL.

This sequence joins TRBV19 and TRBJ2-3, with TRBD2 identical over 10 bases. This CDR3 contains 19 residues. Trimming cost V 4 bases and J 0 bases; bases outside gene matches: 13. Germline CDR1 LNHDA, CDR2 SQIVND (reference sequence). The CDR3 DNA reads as TGTGCCAGTAGTAGTCCTAGCGGGGGCCTCGCCGATAGCACAGATACGCAGTATTTT. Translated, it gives CASSSPSGGLADSTDTQYF. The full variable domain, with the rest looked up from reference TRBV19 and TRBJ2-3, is DGGITQSPKYLFRKEGQNVTLSCEQNLNHDAMYWYRQDPGQGLRLIYYSQIVNDFQKGDIAEGYSVSREKKESFPLTVTSAQKNPTAFYLCASSSPSGGLADSTDTQYFGPGTRLTVL.

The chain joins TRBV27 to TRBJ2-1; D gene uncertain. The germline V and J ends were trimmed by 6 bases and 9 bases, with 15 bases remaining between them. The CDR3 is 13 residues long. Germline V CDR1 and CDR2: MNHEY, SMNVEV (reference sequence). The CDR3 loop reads CASSPDPPGEQFF. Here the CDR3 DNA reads TGTGCCAGCAGCCCCGACCCCCCCGGTGAGCAGTTCTTC.

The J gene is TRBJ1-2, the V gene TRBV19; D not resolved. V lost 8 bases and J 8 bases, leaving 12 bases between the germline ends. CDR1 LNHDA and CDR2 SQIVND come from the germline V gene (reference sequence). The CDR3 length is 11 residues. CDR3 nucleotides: TGTGCCAGTCGAAATTCTGGAGGCTACACCTTC. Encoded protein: CASRNSGGYTF.

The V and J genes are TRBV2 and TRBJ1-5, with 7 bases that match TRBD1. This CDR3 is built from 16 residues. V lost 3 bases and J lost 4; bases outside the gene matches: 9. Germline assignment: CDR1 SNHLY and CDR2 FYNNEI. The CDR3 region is CASSDSQGPSNQPQHF. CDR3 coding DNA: TGTGCCAGCAGTGATTCACAGGGGCCCTCTAATCAGCCCCAGCATTTT.

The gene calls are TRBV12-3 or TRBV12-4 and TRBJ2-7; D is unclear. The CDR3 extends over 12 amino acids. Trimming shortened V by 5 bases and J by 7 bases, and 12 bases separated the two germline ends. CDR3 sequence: CASSPTPPEQYF. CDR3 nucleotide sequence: TGTGCCAGCAGTCCCACCCCCCCTGAGCAGTACTTC.

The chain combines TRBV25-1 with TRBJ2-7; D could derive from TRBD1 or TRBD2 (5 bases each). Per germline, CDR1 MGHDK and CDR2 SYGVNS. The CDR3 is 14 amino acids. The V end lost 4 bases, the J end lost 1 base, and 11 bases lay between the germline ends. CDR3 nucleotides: TGTGCCAGCAGTGGGGACCGGGGATCCTACGAGCAGTACTTC. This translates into CASSGDRGSYEQYF.

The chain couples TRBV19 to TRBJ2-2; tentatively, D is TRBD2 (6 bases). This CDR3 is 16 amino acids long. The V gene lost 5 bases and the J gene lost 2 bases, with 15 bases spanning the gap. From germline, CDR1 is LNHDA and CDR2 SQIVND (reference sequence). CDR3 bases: TGTGCCAGTAGTCCGACCCAGCGGGCAAACACCGGGGAGCTGTTTTTT. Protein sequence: CASSPTQRANTGELFF.

CDR3 region: CATSETSRGVRETQYF. CDR3 coding DNA: TGTGCCACCAGTGAGACTAGCAGGGGGGTGCGTGAGACCCAGTACTTC. The chain is built from TRBV24-1 and TRBJ2-5; D possibly uses TRBD1 or TRBD2 (7 bases each). V shed 4 bases and J shed 5 bases, with 19 bases lying between them. The CDR3 runs 16 residues. Germline lookup yields CDR1 KGHDR and CDR2 SFDVKD.

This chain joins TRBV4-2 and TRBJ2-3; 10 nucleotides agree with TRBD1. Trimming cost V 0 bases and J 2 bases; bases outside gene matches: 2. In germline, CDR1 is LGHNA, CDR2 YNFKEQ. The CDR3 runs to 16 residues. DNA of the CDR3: TGTGCCAGCAGCCAAGATGACAGGGGGCCCACAGATACGCAGTATTTT. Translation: CASSQDDRGPTDTQYF.

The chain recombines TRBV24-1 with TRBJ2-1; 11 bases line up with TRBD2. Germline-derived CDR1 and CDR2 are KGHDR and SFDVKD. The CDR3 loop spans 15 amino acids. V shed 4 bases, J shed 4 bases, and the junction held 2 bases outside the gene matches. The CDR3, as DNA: TGTGCCACCAGTGACCGGACTAGCGGGTACAATGAGCAGTTCTTC. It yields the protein CATSDRTSGYNEQFF.

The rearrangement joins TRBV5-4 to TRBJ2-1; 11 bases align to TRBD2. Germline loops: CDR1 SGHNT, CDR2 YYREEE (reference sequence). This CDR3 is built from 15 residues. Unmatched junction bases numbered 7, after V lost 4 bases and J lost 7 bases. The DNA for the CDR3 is TGTGCCAGCAGCCCCCCGGGACTAGCGGTAAATGAGCAGTTCTTC. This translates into CASSPPGLAVNEQFF.

The CDR3, as DNA: TGTGCCTGGGCCACCGGGAACCTCCGCAGTGAGCAGTTCTTC. Residues: CAWATGNLRSEQFF. This chain uses TRBV30 with TRBJ2-1; D may be TRBD2 (5 bases). With 5 bases removed from V and 9 bases from J, the gap between germline ends came to 20 bases. This CDR3 is built from 14 residues. CDR1 is GTSNPN and CDR2 is SVGIG in the germline V gene (reference sequence).

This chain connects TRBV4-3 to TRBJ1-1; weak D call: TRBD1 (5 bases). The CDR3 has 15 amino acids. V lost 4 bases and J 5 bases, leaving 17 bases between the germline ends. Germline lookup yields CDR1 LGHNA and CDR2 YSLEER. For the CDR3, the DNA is TGCGCCAGCAGCCTCAGGCGGGGGGTGGGGACTGAAGCTTTCTTT. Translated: CASSLRRGVGTEAFF.